This T cell receptor (beta chain) is drawn from a study of blood T cell repertoires in COVID-19. Study details: Samples representing acute and convalescent COVID-19 were sourced from the United States, Italy and Spain.

CDR3 size: 14 residues. The germline CDR1 and CDR2 sequences are MNHEY and SMNVEV (reference sequence). V was shortened by 2 bases and J by 2 bases, with 10 bases between the two germline ends. As handled by the study authors: Nucleated cell number was recorded as an estimate derived from reference gene primer amplification. The method was immunoSEQ multiplex PCR; TCRdb's version includes in-frame clones alone and lacks a portion of them. D and trimming were read from the DNA, whereas the V and J calls and clone size are those reported in that table. This table holds approximately 240,000 clones, nearly 85% found once.

The sample consisted of peripheral blood. This receptor was obtained from a human donor in a cohort sampled during active COVID-19. The chain uses TRBV27 and TRBJ2-7; a weak D match, TRBD1 (6 bases). The DNA of the CDR3 is TGTGCCAGCAGTTTAAAACAGGGACCCTACGAGCAGTACTTC. This codes for CASSLKQGPYEQYF.